Listed here is a single T cell receptor beta chain. Its antigen is not identified. CDR1 is LNHNV and CDR2 is YYDKDF in the germline V gene (reference sequence). This CDR3 contains 14 residues. V dropped 0 bases and J dropped 5 bases, with 8 bases sitting between them. The sample comes from a study of cytomegalovirus exposure and HLA in healthy donors. The data were produced by immunoSEQ multiplex PCR, yet TCRdb's version contains in-frame clones alone and is incomplete. The repertoire consists of 60,000 to 85,000 clones, with roughly 95% occurring once and the leading ten covering 4.5%. Study-wide results and caveats: Per published reports, the classifier diagnosed cytomegalovirus status with high specificity and sensitivity. In vitro checks showed that three CMV-associated chains really do target CMV antigens. Cytomegalovirus association was assigned to around 150 TCR beta chains.

The specimen sequenced was PBMCs. The chain has TRBV15 and TRBJ1-5; perhaps TRBD1 as D (5 bases). The clonotype was recovered from a woman between 18 and 29 years old in good health and CMV-seropositive. CDR3 loop: CATSRDTGDQPQHF. CDR3 bases: TGTGCCACCAGCAGAGATACGGGGGATCAGCCCCAGCATTTT.